This passage covers 14 T cell receptor beta chains from one sample sequenced in a study of blood T cell repertoires in COVID-19. The data were produced by immunoSEQ multiplex PCR, yet TCRdb's version contains in-frame clones alone and is incomplete. The table records roughly 250,000 clones, roughly 90% of them present only once. The sample taken for sequencing was PBMCs or T cells enriched from blood (not recorded which). These receptors were obtained from a woman aged 40 to 50 with acute COVID-19.

This chain links TRBV21-1 with TRBJ1-5; the table calls TRBD1, which could not be checked here. TRBV21-1 is annotated as a pseudogene. The CDR3 is made up of 19 amino acids. The CDR3 region has the DNA TGTGCCAGCAGCAAAGCGGGGGACAGGGGGTCAAGTGGCAATCAGCCCCAGCATTTT. This translates into CASSKAGDRGSSGNQPQHF.

The V gene is TRBV7-6, the J gene TRBJ1-1; 7 nucleotides align to TRBD1. The germline CDR1 and CDR2 sequences are SGHVS and FNYEAQ. This CDR3 is 15 amino acids long. Germline trimming cut 5 bases from V and 3 bases from J; bases unmatched to any gene: 9. The CDR3 DNA follows: TGTGCCAGCAGCCAGGGGGAGATTGCGTACACTGAAGCTTTCTTT. Its protein product is CASSQGEIAYTEAFF.

V usage is TRBV6-4 and J usage is TRBJ2-1; the match to TRBD2 covers 14 bases. This CDR3 is built from 15 residues. Germline CDR1 MRHNA, CDR2 SNTAGT. Trimming cost V 5 bases and J 5 bases; bases outside gene matches: 2. The CDR3 is CASSRTSGGNNEQFF. CDR3 DNA sequence: TGTGCCAGCAGTCGGACTAGCGGGGGGAACAATGAGCAGTTCTTC.

The chain combines TRBV3-1 (or the pseudogene TRBV3-2) with TRBJ1-2; unclear D gene. This CDR3 is built from 12 residues. The germline CDR1 and CDR2 sequences are LGHDT and YNNKEL (reference sequence). Deletions cut 0 bases from V and 5 bases from J, with 4 bases between. The CDR3 sequence is CASSQDAYGYTF. CDR3 DNA sequence: TGTGCCAGCAGCCAAGACGCGTATGGCTACACCTTC.

The J gene is TRBJ2-1, the V gene TRBV2, with TRBD2 as a possible D gene (6 bases). There are 14 residues in the CDR3. Germline assignment: CDR1 SNHLY and CDR2 FYNNEI. The CDR3 is CVSSETSSYNEQFF. CDR3 nucleotide sequence: TGTGTATCTAGCGAGACTTCCTCCTACAATGAGCAGTTCTTC. The full variable domain, with the rest looked up from reference TRBV2 and TRBJ2-1, is EPEVTQTPSHQVTQMGQEVILRCVPISNHLYFYWYRQILGQKVEFLVSFYNNEISEKSEIFDDQFSVERPDGSNFTLKIRSTKLEDSAMYFCVSSETSSYNEQFFGPGTRLTVL.

V and J are TRBV19 and TRBJ2-3, with 12 nucleotides matching TRBD2. CDR1 is LNHDA, CDR2 SQIVND, per germline (reference sequence). Trimming removed 6 bases from V and 6 bases from J; junction bases left unmatched: 10. CDR3 size: 16 residues. In DNA form, the CDR3 reads TGTGCCAGTAGCCCCACCCGGACTAGCGGGGCCGATACGCAGTATTTT. Its protein is CASSPTRTSGADTQYF.

The chain has TRBV7-9 and TRBJ2-2, with 15 bases fitting TRBD2. Germline V CDR1 and CDR2: SEHNR, FQNEAQ (reference sequence). CDR3 size: 18 residues. J was trimmed by 6 bases and V by 4 bases; bases with no gene match: 9. The CDR3 reads CASSSKGGLAGGSGELFF. As DNA, the CDR3 is TGTGCCAGCAGCTCAAAGGGGGGACTAGCGGGAGGATCCGGGGAGCTGTTTTTT.

CDR3 protein: CASSILGTVNTEAFF. Here the CDR3 DNA reads TGTGCCAGCAGCATACTAGGGACAGTGAACACTGAAGCTTTCTTT. The rearrangement joins TRBV11-2 to TRBJ1-1, with TRBD1 identical over 7 bases. The CDR3 length is 15 residues. J was trimmed by 0 bases and V by 5 bases; bases with no gene match: 6. Looked up from germline, CDR1 is SGHAT and CDR2 is FQNNGV.

The V gene is TRBV27, the J gene TRBJ2-7; 9 nucleotides match TRBD2. The CDR3 contains 14 residues. After removal of 8 bases from V and 2 bases from J, the junction contained 7 bases not matched to a gene. Germline V gives CDR1 MNHEY, CDR2 SMNVEV (reference sequence). The CDR3 is CASQSGRTPYEQYF. The CDR3 DNA sequence: TGTGCCAGCCAAAGCGGGAGGACCCCCTACGAGCAGTACTTC.

The chain is built from TRBV21-1 and TRBJ2-1; the table's D call TRBD2 went unverified against the DNA. TRBV21-1 is an annotated pseudogene. This CDR3 spans 17 amino acids. In nucleotides, the CDR3 is TGTGCCAGCAGCAAAGGGCCTCGTCTAGCGGGAGACAATGAGCAGTTCTTC. This encodes CASSKGPRLAGDNEQFF.

The chain links TRBV7-9 to TRBJ2-5; 12 nucleotides match TRBD2. J gave up 7 bases and V 5 bases, and 8 bases lay outside the gene matches. CDR1 SEHNR and CDR2 FQNEAQ come from the germline V gene (reference sequence). This CDR3 has 15 residues. The CDR3 DNA is TGTGCCAGCAGCCTCGGACTAGCGGGGATGTTGACCCAGTACTTC. Encoded protein: CASSLGLAGMLTQYF.

V usage is TRBV10-3 and J usage is TRBJ2-1; D remains ambiguous. Germline V gives CDR1 ENHRY, CDR2 SYGVKD. There are 12 residues in the CDR3. Trimming pared 5 bases from V and 9 bases from J, leaving 11 bases between. The chain's CDR3 is CAISREDTEQFF. The CDR3 region has the DNA TGTGCCATCAGTAGAGAAGATACTGAGCAGTTCTTC.

This clone was counted at least ten times. The CDR3 reads CASSVDVSAGEGQEQFF. In nucleotides, the CDR3 is TGTGCCAGCAGCGTAGACGTCTCAGCGGGAGAGGGGCAGGAGCAGTTCTTC. The V and J genes are TRBV9 and TRBJ2-1; 8 positions match TRBD2. The CDR3 has 17 amino acids. The germline CDR1 and CDR2 sequences are SGDLS and YYNGEE. V was clipped by 0 bases and J by 10 bases; unmatched bases: 15.

The V and J genes are TRBV19 and TRBJ2-7; D gene unclear. The germline CDR1 and CDR2 sequences are LNHDA and SQIVND (reference sequence). The ends were cut back, 3 bases at V and 2 bases at J, with 14 bases in the middle. The CDR3 is made up of 15 amino acids. The DNA of the CDR3 is TGTGCCAGTAGTATTGTCTGGTCAGTCACCTACGAGCAGTACTTC. Translating it yields CASSIVWSVTYEQYF.